The source of this TCR beta chain is a study of response to subunit inactivated influenza vaccine. TCRdb independently ran MiXCR on the RT-PCR reads; one entry per CDR3 protein. The sample holds 150,000 or so distinct CDR3 sequences, around 9.9% seen once. V gave up 4 bases and J gave up 10 bases, with 18 bases separating them. CDR1 is SQVTM and CDR2 is ANQGSEA in the germline V gene. The CDR3 runs to 13 residues. This clonotype was seen at least ten times. The origin of this receptor is a man aged 50 to 59 who received an inactivated influenza vaccine. Sequenced material: non-naive T cells sorted from PBMCs, taken roughly 47 days after vaccination. The chain joins TRBV29-1 to TRBJ2-3; perhaps TRBD1 as D (5 bases). CDR3 coding DNA: TGCAGCGTTGTTGTTACAGGCAATAATGCGCAGTATTTT. Amino acid sequence: CSVVVTGNNAQYF.